Included here is one TCR beta chain sequence, with context. The data were taken from a study of blood T cell repertoires in COVID-19. Turning to the study itself: Sources were T cells, B-cell-depleted T cells, or PBMCs; the material itself was cDNA or gDNA.

Original data processing: Amplification with reference gene primers provided the estimates of nucleated cell counts. Assay used: immunoSEQ multiplex PCR; TCRdb lists only in-frame clones, some missing. V and J calls and clone size are copied from that table; D and trimming were computed from the DNA. Here the sample spans about 300,000 clones, about nine tenths being singletons. The CDR3 contains 13 residues. Germline V gene data show CDR1 as SEHNR and CDR2 as FQNEAQ (reference sequence). Trimming removed 3 bases from V and 6 bases from J, with 11 bases in between. In assigning cohorts, the study relied on participant-reported clinical history.

This sequence was found in a woman aged 18-30 years who had recovered from COVID-19. Sequencing used PBMCs or T cells enriched from blood (not recorded which). V usage is TRBV7-9 and J usage is TRBJ1-2; possible D gene TRBD1, 6 bases. CDR3 nucleotide sequence: TGTGCCAGCAGCTTTAGGGGGTACGATGGCTACACCTTC. It encodes CASSFRGYDGYTF.